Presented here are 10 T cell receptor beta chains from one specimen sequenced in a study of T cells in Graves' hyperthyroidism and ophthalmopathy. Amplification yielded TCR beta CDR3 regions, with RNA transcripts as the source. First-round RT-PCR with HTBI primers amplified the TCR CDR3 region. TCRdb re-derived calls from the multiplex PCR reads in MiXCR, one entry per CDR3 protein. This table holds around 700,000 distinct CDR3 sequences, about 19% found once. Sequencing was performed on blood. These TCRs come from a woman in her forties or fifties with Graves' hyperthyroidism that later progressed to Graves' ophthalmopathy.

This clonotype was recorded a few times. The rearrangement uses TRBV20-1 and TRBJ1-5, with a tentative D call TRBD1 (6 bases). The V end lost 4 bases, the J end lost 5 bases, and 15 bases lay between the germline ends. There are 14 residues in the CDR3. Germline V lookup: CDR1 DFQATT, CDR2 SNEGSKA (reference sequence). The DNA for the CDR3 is TGCAGTGCTAAGGGGGGGGGGGAGTATCAGCCCCAGCATTTT. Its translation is CSAKGGGEYQPQHF.

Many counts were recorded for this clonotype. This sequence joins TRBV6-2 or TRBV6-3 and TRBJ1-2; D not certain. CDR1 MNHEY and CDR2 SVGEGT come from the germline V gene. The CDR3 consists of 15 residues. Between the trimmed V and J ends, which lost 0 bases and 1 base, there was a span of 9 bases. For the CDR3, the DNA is TGTGCCAGCAGTTACTCGACAAGACTTAACTATGGCTACACCTTC. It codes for CASSYSTRLNYGYTF.

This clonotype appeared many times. Here the CDR3 reads CASSHPPGGAENYLTSYNEQFF. CDR3 in DNA: TGTGCCAGCAGCCATCCCCCCGGGGGGGCGGAGAACTACCTAACATCCTACAATGAGCAGTTCTTC. The chain uses TRBV7-8 and TRBJ2-1, with 8 positions matching TRBD2. Trimming cost V 5 bases and J 1 base; bases outside gene matches: 25. The germline V gene encodes CDR1 SGHVS and CDR2 FQNEAQ. This CDR3 has 22 residues.

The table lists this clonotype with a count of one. Here the CDR3 DNA reads TGCAGTGCTAGGCTTCCCTCCCCCCCAGATACGCAGTATTTT. Its protein product is CSARLPSPPDTQYF. The chain uses TRBV20-1 and TRBJ2-3; D unclear. CDR1 is DFQATT, CDR2 SNEGSKA, per germline (reference sequence). The V gene lost 3 bases and the J gene lost 4 bases, with 14 bases spanning the gap. This CDR3 comprises 14 residues.

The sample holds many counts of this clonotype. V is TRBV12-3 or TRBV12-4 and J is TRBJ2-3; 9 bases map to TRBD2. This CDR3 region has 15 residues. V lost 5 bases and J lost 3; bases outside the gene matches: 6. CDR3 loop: CASSPASGVTDTQYF. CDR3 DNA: TGTGCCAGCAGTCCGGCTAGCGGGGTTACAGATACGCAGTATTTT.

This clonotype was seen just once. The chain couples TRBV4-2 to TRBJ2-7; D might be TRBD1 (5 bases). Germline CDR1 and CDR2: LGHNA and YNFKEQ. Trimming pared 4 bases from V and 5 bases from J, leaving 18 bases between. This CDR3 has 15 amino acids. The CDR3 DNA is TGTGCCAGCAGCCCCTCAACCGGACAAGGCCACGAGCAGTACTTC. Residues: CASSPSTGQGHEQYF.

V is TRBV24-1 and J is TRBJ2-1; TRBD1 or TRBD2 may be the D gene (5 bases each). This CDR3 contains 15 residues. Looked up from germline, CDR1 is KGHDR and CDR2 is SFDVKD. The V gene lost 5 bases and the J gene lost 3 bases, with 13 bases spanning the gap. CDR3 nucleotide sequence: TGTGCCACCAGTGGCACTGGGGGACGCTACAATGAGCAGTTCTTC. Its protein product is CATSGTGGRYNEQFF.

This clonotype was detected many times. In DNA form, the CDR3 reads TGTGCCAGCAGTCACGACGGACAGGGGGTATACAATGAGCAGTTCTTC. Its protein product is CASSHDGQGVYNEQFF. V is TRBV2 and J is TRBJ2-1; 10 bases map to TRBD1. Germline CDR1 reads SNHLY; CDR2 reads FYNNEI. Trimming removed 5 bases from V and 4 bases from J; junction bases left unmatched: 8. This CDR3 region has 16 residues.

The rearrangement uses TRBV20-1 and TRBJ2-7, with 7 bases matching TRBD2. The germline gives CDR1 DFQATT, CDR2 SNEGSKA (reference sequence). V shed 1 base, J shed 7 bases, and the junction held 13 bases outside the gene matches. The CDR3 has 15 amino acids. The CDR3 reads CSARVSGPAFGEQYF. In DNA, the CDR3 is TGCAGTGCTAGAGTTAGCGGGCCTGCCTTCGGGGAGCAGTACTTC.

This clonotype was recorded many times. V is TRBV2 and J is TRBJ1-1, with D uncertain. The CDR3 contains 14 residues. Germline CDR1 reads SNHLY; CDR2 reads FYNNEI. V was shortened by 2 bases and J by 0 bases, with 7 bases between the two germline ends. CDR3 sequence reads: CASSELRLNTEAFF. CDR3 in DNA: TGTGCCAGCAGTGAACTTAGGCTGAACACTGAAGCTTTCTTT. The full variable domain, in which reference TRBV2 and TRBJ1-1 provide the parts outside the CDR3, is EPEVTQTPSHQVTQMGQEVILRCVPISNHLYFYWYRQILGQKVEFLVSFYNNEISEKSEIFDDQFSVERPDGSNFTLKIRSTKLEDSAMYFCASSELRLNTEAFFGQGTRLTVV.